This entry is about one T cell receptor (beta chain). The target antigen is unknown. This record belongs to a study of cytomegalovirus exposure and HLA in healthy donors. On the study more broadly: Among approximately 390 genotyped donors, approximately 80% fell in the Caucasian-associated ancestry cluster. Study observations and caveats: Per a prior analysis, the majority of TCR beta V segments were productive roughly 90% or roughly 30% of the time. The classifier reportedly diagnosed cytomegalovirus status with high specificity and sensitivity.

The V gene end was trimmed by 6 bases and the J gene end by 4 bases; junction bases not matched to a gene: 4. This CDR3 spans 13 amino acids. The germline gives CDR1 LNHDA, CDR2 SQIVND (reference sequence). The PCR contained 60 Vbeta and 13 Jbeta primers. TCRdb keeps only in-frame clones here, not all; method: immunoSEQ multiplex PCR. Of some 150,000 clones in the sample, about 79% were seen once. The origin of this receptor is a woman in her thirties in good health and CMV-seronegative. V is TRBV19 and J is TRBJ1-2, with TRBD1 matching over 8 bases. The sequencing input was PBMCs. The CDR3 sequence is CASRRTGLYGYTF. CDR3 bases: TGTGCCAGTAGAAGGACAGGGCTCTATGGCTACACCTTC.